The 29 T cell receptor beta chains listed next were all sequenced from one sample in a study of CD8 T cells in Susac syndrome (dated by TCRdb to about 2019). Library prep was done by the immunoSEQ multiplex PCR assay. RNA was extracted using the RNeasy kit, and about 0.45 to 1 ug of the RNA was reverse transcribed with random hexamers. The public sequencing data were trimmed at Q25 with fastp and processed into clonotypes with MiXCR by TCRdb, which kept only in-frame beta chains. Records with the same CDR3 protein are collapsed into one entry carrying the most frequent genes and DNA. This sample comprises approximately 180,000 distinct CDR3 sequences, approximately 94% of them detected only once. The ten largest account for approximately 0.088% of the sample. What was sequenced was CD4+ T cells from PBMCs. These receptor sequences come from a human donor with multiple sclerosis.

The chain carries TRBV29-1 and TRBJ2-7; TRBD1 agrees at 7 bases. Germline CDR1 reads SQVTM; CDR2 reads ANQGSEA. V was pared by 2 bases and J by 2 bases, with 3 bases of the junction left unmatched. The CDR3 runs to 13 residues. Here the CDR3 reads CSVEKTGTYEQYF. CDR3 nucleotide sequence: TGCAGCGTTGAAAAGACAGGGACCTACGAGCAGTACTTC.

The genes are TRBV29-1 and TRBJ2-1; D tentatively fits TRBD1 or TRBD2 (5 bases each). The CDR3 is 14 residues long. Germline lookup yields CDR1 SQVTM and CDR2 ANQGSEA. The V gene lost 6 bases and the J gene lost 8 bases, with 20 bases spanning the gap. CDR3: CSVSRDPARDEQFF. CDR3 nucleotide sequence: TGCAGCGTCAGCCGGGACCCCGCTCGGGATGAGCAGTTCTTC.

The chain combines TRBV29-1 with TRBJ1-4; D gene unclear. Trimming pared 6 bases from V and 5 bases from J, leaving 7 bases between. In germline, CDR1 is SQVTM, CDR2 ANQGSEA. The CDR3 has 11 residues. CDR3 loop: CSVQENEKLFF. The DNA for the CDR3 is TGCAGCGTGCAGGAGAATGAAAAACTGTTTTTT.

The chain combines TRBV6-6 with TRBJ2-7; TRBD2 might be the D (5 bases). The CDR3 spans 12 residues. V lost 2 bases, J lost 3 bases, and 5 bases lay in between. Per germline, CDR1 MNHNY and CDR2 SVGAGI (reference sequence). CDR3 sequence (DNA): TGTGCCAGCAGTTACGACTACTACGAGCAGTACTTC. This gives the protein CASSYDYYEQYF.

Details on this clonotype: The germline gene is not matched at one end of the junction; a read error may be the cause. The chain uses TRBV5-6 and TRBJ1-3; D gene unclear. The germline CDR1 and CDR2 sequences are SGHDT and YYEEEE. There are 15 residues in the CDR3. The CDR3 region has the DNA TGTGCCAGCAGCTTGGGGCGGACGGCTGGGAACACCATATATTTT. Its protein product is CASSLGRTAGNTIYF.

DNA of the CDR3: TGTGCCAGCACGTTAATGGTGGGCGCGGAGACCCAGTACTTC. This gives the protein CASTLMVGAETQYF. This chain links TRBV28 with TRBJ2-5; D remains unclear. CDR1 MDHEN and CDR2 SYDVKM come from the germline V gene. The CDR3 loop spans 14 amino acids. V lost 7 bases and J 5 bases, leaving 17 bases between the germline ends. Based on the CDR3 plus reference TRBV28 and TRBJ2-5, the full variable domain is DVKVTQSSRYLVKRTGEKVFLECVQDMDHENMFWYRQDPGLGLRLIYFSYDVKMKEKGDIPEGYSVSREKKERFSLILESASTNQTSMYLCASTLMVGAETQYFGPGTRLLVL.

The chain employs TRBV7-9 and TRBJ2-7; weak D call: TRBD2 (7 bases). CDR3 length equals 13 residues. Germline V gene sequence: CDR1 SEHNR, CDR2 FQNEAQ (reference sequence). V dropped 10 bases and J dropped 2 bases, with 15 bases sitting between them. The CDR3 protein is CATLGGGAYEQYF. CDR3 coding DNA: TGTGCCACACTAGGGGGGGGAGCCTACGAGCAGTACTTC. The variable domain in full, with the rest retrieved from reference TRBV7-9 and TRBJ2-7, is DTGVSQNPRHKITKRGQNVTFRCDPISEHNRLYWYRQTLGQGPEFLTYFQNEAQLEKSRLLSDRFSAERPKGSFSTLEIQRTEQGDSAMYLCATLGGGAYEQYFGPGTRLTVT.

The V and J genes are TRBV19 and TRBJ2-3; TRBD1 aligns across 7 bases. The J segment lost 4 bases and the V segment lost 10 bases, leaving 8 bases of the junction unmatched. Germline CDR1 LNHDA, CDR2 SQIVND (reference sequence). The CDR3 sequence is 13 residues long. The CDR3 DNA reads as TGTGCCACGAAAGACAGGGATGCAGATACGCAGTATTTT. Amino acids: CATKDRDADTQYF.

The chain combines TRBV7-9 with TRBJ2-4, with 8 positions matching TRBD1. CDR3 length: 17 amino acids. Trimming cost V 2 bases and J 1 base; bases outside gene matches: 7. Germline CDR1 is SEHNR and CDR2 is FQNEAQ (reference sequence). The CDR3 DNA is TGTGCCAGCAGCTTATCAGAGGACAGGGTGGCCAAAAACATTCAGTACTTC. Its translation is CASSLSEDRVAKNIQYF.

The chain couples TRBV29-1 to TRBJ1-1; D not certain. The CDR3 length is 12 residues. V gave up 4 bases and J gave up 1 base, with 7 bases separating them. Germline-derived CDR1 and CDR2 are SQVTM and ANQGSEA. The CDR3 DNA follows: TGCAGCGTTGGCTGGTCGAACACTGAAGCTTTCTTT. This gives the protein CSVGWSNTEAFF.

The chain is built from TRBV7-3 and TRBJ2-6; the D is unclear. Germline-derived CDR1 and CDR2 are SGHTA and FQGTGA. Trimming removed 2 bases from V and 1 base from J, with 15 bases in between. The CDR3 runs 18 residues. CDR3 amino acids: CASSLSPVLRSGANVLTF. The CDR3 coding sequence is TGTGCCAGCAGCTTATCCCCCGTTTTAAGGTCTGGGGCCAACGTCCTGACTTTC.

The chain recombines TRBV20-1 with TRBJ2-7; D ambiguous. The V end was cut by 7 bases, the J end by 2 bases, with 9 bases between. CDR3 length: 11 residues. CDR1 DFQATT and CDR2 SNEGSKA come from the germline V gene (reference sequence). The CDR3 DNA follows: TGCAGTGGGACCACAGCCTACGAGCAGTACTTC. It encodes CSGTTAYEQYF.

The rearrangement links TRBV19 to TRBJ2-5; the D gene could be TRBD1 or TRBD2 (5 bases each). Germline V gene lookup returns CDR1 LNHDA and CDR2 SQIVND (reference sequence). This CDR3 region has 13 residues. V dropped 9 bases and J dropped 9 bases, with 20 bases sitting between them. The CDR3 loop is CARPRGRPGAQYF. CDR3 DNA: TGTGCCAGACCCCGGGGCCGGCCCGGGGCCCAGTACTTC.

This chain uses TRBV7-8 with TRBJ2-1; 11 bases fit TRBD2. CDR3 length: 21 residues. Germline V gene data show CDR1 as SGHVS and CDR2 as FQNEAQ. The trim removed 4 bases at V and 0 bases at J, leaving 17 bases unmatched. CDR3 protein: CASSSPWLAGGAASSYNEQFF. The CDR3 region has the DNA TGTGCCAGCAGCTCCCCCTGGCTAGCGGGGGGCGCAGCTAGCTCCTACAATGAGCAGTTCTTC.

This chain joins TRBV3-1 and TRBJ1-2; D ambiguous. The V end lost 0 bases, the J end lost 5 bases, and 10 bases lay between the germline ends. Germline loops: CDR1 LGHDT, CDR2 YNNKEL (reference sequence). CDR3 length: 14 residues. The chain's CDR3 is CASSQDWADYGYTF. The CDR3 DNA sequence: TGTGCCAGCAGCCAAGATTGGGCGGATTATGGCTACACCTTC.

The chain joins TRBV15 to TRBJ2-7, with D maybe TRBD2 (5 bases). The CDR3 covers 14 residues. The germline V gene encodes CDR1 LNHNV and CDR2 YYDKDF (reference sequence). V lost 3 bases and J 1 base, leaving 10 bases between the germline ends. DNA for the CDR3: TGTGCCACCAGCAGGATAAGAGGGTCCTACGAGCAGTACTTC. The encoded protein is CATSRIRGSYEQYF.

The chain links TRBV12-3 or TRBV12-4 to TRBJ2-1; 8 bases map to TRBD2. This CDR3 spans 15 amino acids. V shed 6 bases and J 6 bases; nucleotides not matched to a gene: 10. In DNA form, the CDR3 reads TGTGCCAGCAGGAATCGGGGGGGGCCGCGCAATGAGCAGTTCTTC. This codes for CASRNRGGPRNEQFF.

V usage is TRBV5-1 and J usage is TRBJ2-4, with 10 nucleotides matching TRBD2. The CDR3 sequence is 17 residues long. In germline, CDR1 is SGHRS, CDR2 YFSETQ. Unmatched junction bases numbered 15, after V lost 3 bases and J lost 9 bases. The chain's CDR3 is CASSSTVVSGGASIQYF. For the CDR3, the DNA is TGCGCCAGCAGCTCCACCGTCGTGAGCGGGGGGGCGAGCATTCAGTACTTC.

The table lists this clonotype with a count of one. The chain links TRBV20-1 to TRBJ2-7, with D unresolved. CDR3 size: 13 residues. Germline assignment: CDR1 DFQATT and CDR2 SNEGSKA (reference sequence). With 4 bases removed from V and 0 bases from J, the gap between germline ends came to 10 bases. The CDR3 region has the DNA TGCAGTGCTACTACCGGTCCCTCCTACGAGCAGTACTTC. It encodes CSATTGPSYEQYF.

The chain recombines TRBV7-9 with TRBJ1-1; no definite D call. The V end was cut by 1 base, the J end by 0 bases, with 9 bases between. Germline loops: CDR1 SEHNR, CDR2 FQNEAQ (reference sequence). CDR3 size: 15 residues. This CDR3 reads CASSLVGRVNTEAFF. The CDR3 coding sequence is TGTGCCAGCAGCTTAGTGGGTCGAGTGAACACTGAAGCTTTCTTT.

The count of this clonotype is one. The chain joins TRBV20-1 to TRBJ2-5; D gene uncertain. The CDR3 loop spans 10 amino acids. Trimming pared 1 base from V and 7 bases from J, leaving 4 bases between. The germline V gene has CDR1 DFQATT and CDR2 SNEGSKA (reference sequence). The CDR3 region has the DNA TGCAGTGCTAGAGTAGTGACCCAGTACTTC. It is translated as CSARVVTQYF.

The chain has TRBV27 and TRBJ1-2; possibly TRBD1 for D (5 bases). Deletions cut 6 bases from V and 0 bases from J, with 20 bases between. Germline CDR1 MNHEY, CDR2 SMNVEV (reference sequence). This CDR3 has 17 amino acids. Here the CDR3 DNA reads TGTGCCAGCAGAATCAAATTCGGGGCAGCAGCTAACTATGGCTACACCTTC. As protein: CASRIKFGAAANYGYTF.

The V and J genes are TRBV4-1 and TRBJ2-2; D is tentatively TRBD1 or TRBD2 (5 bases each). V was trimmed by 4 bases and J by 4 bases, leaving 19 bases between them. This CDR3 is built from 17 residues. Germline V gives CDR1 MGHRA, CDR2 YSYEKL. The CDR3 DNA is TGCGCCAGCAGCCCCGTGAGAGCCGGGGCTTCCACCGGGGAGCTGTTTTTT. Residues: CASSPVRAGASTGELFF.

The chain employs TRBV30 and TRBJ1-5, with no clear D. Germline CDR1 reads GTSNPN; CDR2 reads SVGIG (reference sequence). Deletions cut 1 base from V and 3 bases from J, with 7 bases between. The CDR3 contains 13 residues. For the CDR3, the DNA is TGTGCCTGGAGTGGGGGAACCAATCAGCCCCAGCATTTT. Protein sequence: CAWSGGTNQPQHF.

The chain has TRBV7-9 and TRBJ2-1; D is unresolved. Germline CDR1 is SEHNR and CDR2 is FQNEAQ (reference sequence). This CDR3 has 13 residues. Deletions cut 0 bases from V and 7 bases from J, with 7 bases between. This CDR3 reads CASSLAFGNEQFF. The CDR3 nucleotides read TGTGCCAGCAGCTTAGCGTTCGGTAATGAGCAGTTCTTC.

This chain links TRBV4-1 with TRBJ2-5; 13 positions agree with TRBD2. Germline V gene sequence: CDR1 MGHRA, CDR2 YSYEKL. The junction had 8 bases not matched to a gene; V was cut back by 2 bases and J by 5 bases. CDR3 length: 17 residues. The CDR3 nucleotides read TGCGCCAGCAGCCAACTTTCCGGGACTAGCGGGATGGAGACCCAGTACTTC. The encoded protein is CASSQLSGTSGMETQYF.

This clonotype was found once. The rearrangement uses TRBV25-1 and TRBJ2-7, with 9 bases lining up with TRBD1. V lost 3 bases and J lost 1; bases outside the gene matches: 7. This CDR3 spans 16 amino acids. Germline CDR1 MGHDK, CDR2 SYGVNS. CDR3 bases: TGTGCCAGCAGTGACAATAGGGGGACAGGGTCCTACGAGCAGTACTTC. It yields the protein CASSDNRGTGSYEQYF.

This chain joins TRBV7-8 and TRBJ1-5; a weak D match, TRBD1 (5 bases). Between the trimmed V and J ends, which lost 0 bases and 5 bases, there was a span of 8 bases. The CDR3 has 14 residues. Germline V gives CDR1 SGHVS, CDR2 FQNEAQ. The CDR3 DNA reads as TGTGCCAGCAGCTTAGCGGGGGGGTATCAGCCCCAGCATTTT. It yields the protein CASSLAGGYQPQHF.

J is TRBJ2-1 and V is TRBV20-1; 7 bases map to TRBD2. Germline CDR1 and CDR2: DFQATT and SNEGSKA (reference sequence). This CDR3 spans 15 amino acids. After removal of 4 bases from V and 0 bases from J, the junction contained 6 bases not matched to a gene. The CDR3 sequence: CSANGEGISYNEQFF. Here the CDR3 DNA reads TGCAGTGCTAACGGGGAGGGGATCTCCTACAATGAGCAGTTCTTC.